What follows are 23 T cell receptor beta chains derived from one specimen sequenced in a study of shared clonotypes between healthy human individuals. The protocol was immunoSEQ multiplex PCR, while the TCRdb copy is restricted to in-frame clones and leaves out a portion. The sample yields roughly 110,000 clones, around 68% seen once. Sequenced sample: memory CD8+ T cells sorted from blood. Subset indicated: CD45RO+ cells pooled with CCR7-negative TemRA cells. The origin of the receptors is a woman aged 25 to 39 in good health.

This clone is deemed medium-sized. J is TRBJ1-2 and V is TRBV4-1; the D gene is possibly TRBD1 (5 bases). CDR1 is MGHRA, CDR2 YSYEKL, per germline. V was cut by 7 bases and J by 2 bases, with 20 bases left in between. This CDR3 is built from 16 residues. This CDR3 is CASKGSQRDGNYGYTF. Here the CDR3 DNA reads TGCGCCAGCAAGGGATCTCAGAGGGACGGGAACTATGGCTACACCTTC.

The chain has TRBV23-1 and TRBJ2-5; a weak D match, TRBD1 (5 bases). TRBV23-1 is labeled an ORF, and its function is uncertain. The ends were cut back, 3 bases at V and 5 bases at J, with 22 bases in the middle. This CDR3 comprises 17 residues. CDR3 coding DNA: TGCGCCAGCAGTCATGGGGCGGTGTCACGGCCCCGGGAGACCCAGTACTTC. Its translation is CASSHGAVSRPRETQYF.

This chain joins TRBV4-1 and TRBJ2-4; D call uncertain. The CDR3 has 16 residues. Germline CDR1 MGHRA, CDR2 YSYEKL. Trimming took off 0 bases at V and 6 bases at J, with 15 bases between the two ends. CDR3: CASSQEDWVGLNIQYF. The CDR3 DNA sequence: TGCGCCAGCAGCCAAGAAGATTGGGTTGGGCTAAACATTCAGTACTTC.

This clone was counted only a few times. The V and J genes are TRBV5-1 and TRBJ2-2; 7 bases match TRBD1. V shed 4 bases, J shed 1 base, and the junction held 10 bases outside the gene matches. This CDR3 is 17 amino acids long. Germline-derived CDR1 and CDR2 are SGHRS and YFSETQ. For the CDR3, the DNA is TGCGCCAGCAGCCCGAAGGGGGACAGAAGGAACACCGGGGAGCTGTTTTTT. Protein product: CASSPKGDRRNTGELFF.

The CDR3 DNA follows: TGTGCCAGCAGTGGGACTAGCGGGCCTGCCGAGCAGTACTTC. It specifies CASSGTSGPAEQYF. The J gene is TRBJ2-7, the V gene TRBV25-1; 11 bases are shared with TRBD2. J gave up 6 bases and V 4 bases, and 5 bases lay outside the gene matches. This CDR3 region has 14 residues. CDR1 and CDR2 from the germline V gene are MGHDK and SYGVNS.

This clone came up a few times. This rearrangement joins TRBV6-1 to TRBJ1-1; D is ambiguous. Germline CDR1 is MNHNS and CDR2 is SASEGT. The CDR3 is 14 amino acids. Deletions cut 7 bases from V and 0 bases from J, with 12 bases between. The CDR3 DNA reads as TGTGCCAGCATCGTCGGACTTATGAACACTGAAGCTTTCTTT. Amino acids: CASIVGLMNTEAFF.

The table lists this clone with a few counts. The rearrangement joins TRBV27 to TRBJ2-7; 9 positions match TRBD2. Germline CDR1 reads MNHEY; CDR2 reads SMNVEV (reference sequence). The CDR3 is 14 residues long. Unmatched junction bases numbered 3, after V lost 5 bases and J lost 1 base. The CDR3 nucleotides are TGTGCCAGCAGTGCGACTAGCGGTTCCTACGAGCAGTACTTC. The encoded protein is CASSATSGSYEQYF.

V gene TRBV9 combines with J gene TRBJ2-5; no definite D call. The J call is doubtful: the DNA matches TRBJ2-7 better. The CDR3 consists of 13 residues. Germline values: CDR1 SGDLS, CDR2 YYNGEE. CDR3 region: CASSVDGTVEQYF. The CDR3, as DNA: TGTGCCAGCAGCGTAGACGGAACGGTCGAGCAGTACTTC.

This clone appeared a single time. The chain couples TRBV19 to TRBJ2-3, with 9 bases identical to TRBD1. With V trimmed by 8 bases and J by 3 bases, 9 bases remained unmatched. Per germline, CDR1 LNHDA and CDR2 SQIVND (reference sequence). CDR3 length: 15 residues. Here the CDR3 DNA reads TGTGCCAGTGGCCGGTTGGGACAGGGAACAGATACGCAGTATTTT. Translating it yields CASGRLGQGTDTQYF.

The chain is built from TRBV11-2 and TRBJ2-5; the match to TRBD1 covers 7 bases. The CDR3 has 13 amino acids. Germline-derived CDR1 and CDR2 are SGHAT and FQNNGV. V was clipped by 5 bases and J by 5 bases; unmatched bases: 5. The CDR3 sequence is CASSPRTGETQYF. CDR3 DNA sequence: TGTGCCAGCAGCCCTAGGACAGGCGAGACCCAGTACTTC.

J is TRBJ1-1 and V is TRBV7-9; D ambiguous. In germline, CDR1 is SEHNR, CDR2 FQNEAQ (reference sequence). This CDR3 is 14 amino acids long. V lost 5 bases and J lost 4, with 14 bases in between. CDR3 sequence: CASSPMDGVTEAFF. DNA for the CDR3: TGTGCCAGCAGCCCGATGGACGGGGTCACTGAAGCTTTCTTT.

The V and J genes are TRBV19 and TRBJ2-7, with D unresolved. CDR3 length equals 12 residues. V gave up 3 bases and J gave up 5 bases, with 8 bases separating them. Germline V gene lookup returns CDR1 LNHDA and CDR2 SQIVND (reference sequence). As DNA, the CDR3 is TGTGCCAGTAGTATCGGCTGGAACGAGCAGTACTTC. This codes for CASSIGWNEQYF.

Notes on this clone: This sample includes further DNA sequences coding for the same CDR3. The J gene is TRBJ1-5, the V gene TRBV28, with D uncertain. V gave up 2 bases and J gave up 3 bases, with 2 bases separating them. The CDR3 runs 12 residues. Germline-derived CDR1 and CDR2 are MDHEN and SYDVKM. The DNA for the CDR3 is TGTGCCAGCAGTTTACTCAATCAGCCCCAGCATTTT. Translating it yields CASSLLNQPQHF. Combining the CDR3 with reference TRBV28 and TRBJ1-5 gives the whole variable domain DVKVTQSSRYLVKRTGEKVFLECVQDMDHENMFWYRQDPGLGLRLIYFSYDVKMKEKGDIPEGYSVSREKKERFSLILESASTNQTSMYLCASSLLNQPQHFGDGTRLSIL.

This clone was detected a few times. CDR3: CASSGQGGVYNEQFF. CDR3 nucleotides: TGTGCCAGCAGTGGACAGGGAGGGGTCTACAATGAGCAGTTCTTC. The chain couples TRBV25-1 to TRBJ2-1; D possibly uses TRBD1 or TRBD2 (7 bases each). The V and J ends lost 4 bases and 3 bases respectively, with 13 bases between them. CDR1 is MGHDK, CDR2 SYGVNS, per germline. This CDR3 has 15 amino acids.

This clone was counted ten times or more. This chain connects TRBV5-6 to TRBJ1-1; no clear D. CDR3 length: 12 residues. V lost 0 bases and J lost 6, with 6 bases in between. CDR1 is SGHDT and CDR2 is YYEEEE in the germline V gene. CDR3 loop: CASSLGEAEAFF. The CDR3 bases are TGTGCCAGCAGCTTGGGGGAGGCTGAAGCTTTCTTT.

This clone was seen a handful of times. The chain carries TRBV19 and TRBJ2-2; TRBD1 agrees at 7 bases. After removal of 7 bases from V and 3 bases from J, the junction contained 5 bases not matched to a gene. In germline, CDR1 is LNHDA, CDR2 SQIVND (reference sequence). The CDR3 extends over 14 amino acids. The CDR3 coding sequence is TGTGCCAGTAAAAGACAGGGAGACACCGGGGAGCTGTTTTTT. As protein: CASKRQGDTGELFF.

The rearrangement links TRBV2 to TRBJ2-7; D is unresolved. The CDR3 spans 13 residues. Germline V lookup: CDR1 SNHLY, CDR2 FYNNEI. Trimming took 6 bases from V and 2 from J, leaving 11 bases between them. CDR3 coding DNA: TGTGCCAGCAGGGCAGCCGAACCCTACGAGCAGTACTTC. Residues: CASRAAEPYEQYF.

V usage is TRBV7-8 and J usage is TRBJ1-4, with TRBD1 matching over 7 bases. The V gene's germline CDR1 is SGHVS and CDR2 FQNEAQ. The CDR3 runs 15 residues. The V and J ends lost 5 bases and 3 bases, in that order; junction bases with no gene match: 6. CDR3 protein: CASSHDRVANEKLFF. The CDR3 DNA reads as TGTGCCAGCAGCCACGACAGGGTCGCTAATGAAAAACTGTTTTTT.

To note about this clone: Its ends do not fully match the called genes, so a read error is possible. The CDR3 is CASTWGLSDSDEQYF. The CDR3 DNA is TGTGCCAGCACCTGGGGCCTCAGCGACTCCGACGAGCAGTACTTC. This chain connects TRBV6-1 to TRBJ2-7, with D possibly being TRBD1 (5 bases). Per germline, CDR1 MNHNS and CDR2 SASEGT. The CDR3 runs to 15 residues.

The V and J genes are TRBV28 and TRBJ1-5; 7 bases agree with TRBD1. J was trimmed by 2 bases and V by 2 bases; bases with no gene match: 3. The CDR3 extends over 15 amino acids. Germline CDR1 reads MDHEN; CDR2 reads SYDVKM. This CDR3 reads CASSLGGGGNQPQHF. The CDR3 coding sequence is TGTGCCAGCAGTTTAGGAGGGGGCGGCAATCAGCCCCAGCATTTT.

V and J are TRBV5-1 and TRBJ1-1; 9 nucleotides line up with TRBD1. CDR3 size: 14 residues. After removal of 0 bases from V and 6 bases from J, the junction contained 3 bases not matched to a gene. Germline CDR1 is SGHRS and CDR2 is YFSETQ. The CDR3 loop is CASSLAGQGPEAFF. The CDR3 DNA sequence: TGCGCCAGCAGCTTGGCGGGACAGGGCCCTGAAGCTTTCTTT.

This rearrangement joins TRBV29-1 to TRBJ2-3; perhaps TRBD2 as D (6 bases). V was cut by 3 bases and J by 3 bases, with 7 bases left in between. CDR3 length: 12 residues. The germline CDR1 and CDR2 sequences are SQVTM and ANQGSEA. The CDR3 is CSVDGGTDTQYF. DNA for the CDR3: TGCAGCGTTGATGGGGGGACAGATACGCAGTATTTT.

This clone showed up just once. The rearrangement links TRBV4-1 to TRBJ1-1, with D uncertain. CDR1 and CDR2 from the germline V gene are MGHRA and YSYEKL. V lost 0 bases, J lost 8 bases, and 22 bases lay in between. This CDR3 has 17 amino acids. The chain's CDR3 is CASSQDPLPGGLGEAFF. Written as DNA, the CDR3 is TGCGCCAGCAGCCAAGATCCCCTCCCCGGTGGATTGGGAGAAGCTTTCTTT.